Described below is a single TCR beta chain sequence and its context. Germline V gene lookup returns CDR1 SGHRS and CDR2 YFSETQ. The CDR3 is 14 residues long. V was clipped by 5 bases and J by 4 bases; unmatched bases: 8. This sample is part of a study of blood T cell repertoires in COVID-19. Enrollees, about 18 to 90 years old, lived in about two dozen US areas. Allocation to cohorts depended on clinical history reported by the participants. Authors' processing steps: Estimated nucleated cell counts came from reference gene primer amplification. Some clones are missing from TCRdb's copy, which holds only in-frame ones; the method was immunoSEQ multiplex PCR. The DNA gave D and trimming, while V, J and clone size come from that table. The sample lists 280,000 or so clones, around 85% occurring once.

The sequence came from a man aged 30-40 years who had recovered from COVID-19. Sequenced input: PBMCs or T cells enriched from blood (not recorded which). This chain joins TRBV5-1 and TRBJ2-7; 8 bases agree with TRBD1. The CDR3 spells CASSSTGEGYEQYF. CDR3 sequence (DNA): TGCGCCAGCAGTTCGACAGGGGAAGGGTACGAGCAGTACTTC.